Below, 12 T cell receptor beta chains from the same sample are listed, as sequenced in a study of cytomegalovirus exposure and HLA in healthy donors. The data were produced by immunoSEQ multiplex PCR, yet TCRdb's version contains in-frame clones alone and is incomplete. The sample consists of 60,000 to 75,000 clones, roughly 96% of them appearing once. Specimen: PBMCs. The receptor source for this set is a man in his late teens or twenties in good health and CMV-seronegative.

J is TRBJ1-5 and V is TRBV6-1, with TRBD1 as a possible D gene (6 bases). CDR3 size: 14 residues. V shed 4 bases and J shed 4 bases, with 11 bases lying between them. Germline V gene lookup returns CDR1 MNHNS and CDR2 SASEGT. The CDR3 protein is CASSARDTNQPQHF. In DNA, the CDR3 is TGTGCCAGCAGTGCCCGGGACACGAATCAGCCCCAGCATTTT.

This chain joins TRBV30 and TRBJ1-5; the D gene is possibly TRBD1 (6 bases). CDR3 length: 15 residues. Trimming cost V 2 bases and J 6 bases, with 17 bases left between them. Germline CDR1 reads GTSNPN; CDR2 reads SVGIG (reference sequence). Here the CDR3 reads CAWSRLQGPSQPQHF. In DNA, the CDR3 is TGTGCCTGGAGTCGGCTACAGGGCCCCAGTCAGCCCCAGCATTTT.

This clone was seen a single time. The V gene is TRBV30, the J gene TRBJ2-2; D is perhaps TRBD1 (6 bases). Germline CDR1 reads GTSNPN; CDR2 reads SVGIG (reference sequence). Trimming stripped 3 bases from V and 2 bases from J, with 13 bases between. This CDR3 comprises 15 residues. The CDR3 nucleotides are TGTGCCTGGAGGCGACAGGTAGCCAACACCGGGGAGCTGTTTTTT. Its protein product is CAWRRQVANTGELFF.

The J gene is TRBJ2-7, the V gene TRBV28; D unresolved. The CDR3 runs 15 residues. V gave up 5 bases and J gave up 0 bases, with 14 bases separating them. Germline V CDR1 and CDR2: MDHEN, SYDVKM. CDR3 coding DNA: TGTGCCAGCAGTCCCCTTCGAGGAGACTCCTACGAGCAGTACTTC. Translating gives CASSPLRGDSYEQYF.

The V and J genes are TRBV10-1 and TRBJ2-5; D is undetermined. Germline V gene data show CDR1 as WNHNN and CDR2 as SYGVQD (reference sequence). The CDR3 is 13 residues long. Deletions cut 3 bases from V and 3 bases from J, with 8 bases between. CDR3 loop: CASSDDGEETQYF. As DNA, the CDR3 is TGCGCCAGCAGTGATGATGGAGAAGAGACCCAGTACTTC.

The V gene is TRBV30, the J gene TRBJ2-4; a possible D gene is TRBD1 (6 bases). CDR1 and CDR2 (germline): GTSNPN, SVGIG (reference sequence). Trimming left V 5 bases short and J 0 bases short, with 11 bases between. The CDR3 loop spans 14 amino acids. The CDR3 DNA reads as TGTGCCTGGGGTTCACAGGGAGCCAAAAACATTCAGTACTTC. This codes for CAWGSQGAKNIQYF.

The chain has TRBV9 and TRBJ2-1, with TRBD2 matching over 10 bases. This CDR3 has 17 residues. With V trimmed by 2 bases and J by 7 bases, 12 bases remained unmatched. Looked up from germline, CDR1 is SGDLS and CDR2 is YYNGEE. Here the CDR3 reads CASSVPRGSLAGNEQFF. The DNA of the CDR3 is TGTGCCAGCAGCGTCCCGAGGGGGTCACTAGCGGGGAATGAGCAGTTCTTC.

The V and J genes are TRBV7-8 and TRBJ2-1, with 7 bases matching TRBD2. The CDR3 contains 15 residues. Germline CDR1 SGHVS, CDR2 FQNEAQ. With V trimmed by 0 bases and J by 8 bases, 7 bases remained unmatched. This chain's CDR3 is CASSLAITGGYEQFF. Here the CDR3 DNA reads TGTGCCAGCAGCTTAGCGATAACGGGAGGATATGAGCAGTTCTTC.

The chain couples TRBV6-1 to TRBJ2-3; 12 nucleotides align to TRBD2. Trimming cost V 2 bases and J 4 bases; bases outside gene matches: 1. Germline V gene sequence: CDR1 MNHNS, CDR2 SASEGT. This CDR3 spans 15 amino acids. The CDR3 is CASSELAGGPDTQYF. CDR3 sequence (DNA): TGTGCCAGCAGTGAACTAGCGGGAGGGCCAGATACGCAGTATTTT.

This clone was observed a single time. The V and J genes are TRBV6-5 and TRBJ1-5; no reliable D call. This CDR3 comprises 13 residues. Trimming left V 6 bases short and J 4 bases short, with 10 bases between. Germline CDR1 and CDR2: MNHEY and SVGAGI. CDR3 residues: CASRRRENQPQHF. The CDR3 nucleotides read TGTGCCAGCAGACGCCGGGAAAATCAGCCCCAGCATTTT.

V gene TRBV13 combines with J gene TRBJ2-5, with 7 bases identical to TRBD2. The J call is in doubt because the DNA end fits TRBJ2-7 better. The CDR3 contains 15 residues. Looked up from germline, CDR1 is PRHDT and CDR2 is FYEKMQ (reference sequence). This CDR3 reads CASSLGRGGEYEQYF. Written as DNA, the CDR3 is TGTGCCAGCAGCTTAGGACGGGGAGGGGAATACGAGCAGTACTTC.

V gene TRBV28 combines with J gene TRBJ1-2; tentatively, D is TRBD1 (5 bases). The V gene's germline CDR1 is MDHEN and CDR2 SYDVKM. The CDR3 sequence is 16 residues long. V lost 6 bases and J lost 4, with 21 bases in between. The CDR3 loop reads CASRDQGSPLAYGYTF. For the CDR3, the DNA is TGTGCCAGCAGAGACCAGGGAAGTCCACTTGCCTATGGCTACACCTTC.